These T cell receptor beta chains were read from a single sample in a study of neurological immune-mediated disorders. Each CDR3 protein is one row after TCRdb ran MiXCR on the 5' RACE reads. This sample yields about 40,000 distinct CDR3 sequences, of which 2.5% are seen a single time; about 2.4% belongs to the top ten. Material: PBMCs. All receptors come from a man aged 50 to 59 with multiple sclerosis. Both conserved end residues are part of each CDR3. The order of the fields is V gene, J gene, clone size, D gene, CDR3 DNA, CDR3 protein. D genes are given only for firm matches. Clone size is given as once, few or many counts, or a class when the clone is expanded.

V: TRBV15
J: TRBJ1-2
size: many
D: TRBD1
DNA: TGTGCCACCAGCAGAGGACAGGGAAGCTATGGCTACACCTTC
CDR3: CATSRGQGSYGYTF

V: TRBV24-1
J: TRBJ2-3
size: many
D: .
DNA: TGTGCCACCAGTGGACTAGGGGTAGATACGCAGTATTTT
CDR3: CATSGLGVDTQYF

V: TRBV18
J: TRBJ1-6
size: many
D: .
DNA: TGTGCCAGCTCACCACGCGAGGATTCACCCCTCCACTTT
CDR3: CASSPREDSPLHF

V: TRBV20-1
J: TRBJ2-2
size: many
D: TRBD2
DNA: TGCAGTGCTGGAGCGGGGCCGAACACCGGGGAGCTGTTTTTT
CDR3: CSAGAGPNTGELFF

V: TRBV5-1
J: TRBJ1-4
size: many
D: TRBD1
DNA: TGCGCCAGCAGCATACTGGGACAGGTTAATGAAAAACTGTTTTTT
CDR3: CASSILGQVNEKLFF

V: TRBV5-5
J: TRBJ2-3
size: many
D: .
DNA: TGTGCCAGCAGCTTGGAGGGAACAGATACGCAGTATTTT
CDR3: CASSLEGTDTQYF

V: TRBV14
J: TRBJ1-1
size: many
D: .
DNA: TGTGCCAGCAGCAGGGGTCTGGACACTGAAGCTTTCTTT
CDR3: CASSRGLDTEAFF

V: TRBV28
J: TRBJ2-5
size: many
D: .
DNA: TGTGCCTCCGCCCCCGCAGAATACCAAGAGACCCAGTACTTC
CDR3: CASAPAEYQETQYF

V: TRBV6-5
J: TRBJ1-6
size: many
D: .
DNA: TGTGCCAGCAGTTACGGGGGGGAGGATTCACCCCTCCACTTT
CDR3: CASSYGGEDSPLHF

V: TRBV7-8
J: TRBJ1-4
size: many
D: .
DNA: TGTGCCAGCAGCTTAGTAGATGACATCTATTCTAATGAAAAACTGTTTTTT
CDR3: CASSLVDDIYSNEKLFF

V: TRBV5-1
J: TRBJ1-1
size: many
D: TRBD1
DNA: TGCGCCAGCAGCTTGGGACAGGGGGAGGATGAAGCTTTCTTT
CDR3: CASSLGQGEDEAFF

V: TRBV10-3
J: TRBJ1-1
size: many
D: .
DNA: TGTGCCATCAGTGGTGAGGTTGGGAACACTGAAGCTTTCTTT
CDR3: CAISGEVGNTEAFF

V: TRBV7-3
J: TRBJ2-3
size: many
D: TRBD2
DNA: TGTGCCAGCAAGGAGCGGGGGACGACAGATACGCAGTATTTT
CDR3: CASKERGTTDTQYF

V: TRBV7-9
J: TRBJ1-3
size: many
D: .
DNA: TGTGCCAGCAGCTTACGTCAGGACCCTGGAAACACCATATATTTT
CDR3: CASSLRQDPGNTIYF